This note documents a single T cell receptor beta chain sequence. The antigen is not known. The V end lost 3 bases, the J end lost 10 bases, and 13 bases lay between the germline ends. Germline values: CDR1 WNHNN, CDR2 SYGVQD (reference sequence). This CDR3 spans 13 amino acids. This sample stems from a study of cytomegalovirus exposure and HLA in healthy donors. PCR was performed using 60 Vbeta and 13 Jbeta primers. TCRdb keeps only in-frame clones here, not all; method: immunoSEQ multiplex PCR. Here the sample spans 120,000 to 150,000 clones, almost 85% being singletons. Notes on the study in general: Reportedly, TCR beta sequences accurately predicted HLA-A and HLA-B alleles in most subjects. A prior analysis recorded that most TCR beta V segments were productive about 90% or about 30% of the time. Follow-up analysis later connected one missense variant in DCLRE1C with trimming of TCR beta V- and J-genes. Later examination showed HLA-associated TCR beta chains had greater clonal expansion than equally common others.

The chain has TRBV10-1 and TRBJ2-1, with D uncertain. The clonotype was recovered from a man younger than 35 in good health and CMV-seropositive. The sample was PBMCs. In DNA, the CDR3 is TGCGCCAGCAGTGACTCACCTGCCAGGGAGCAGTTCTTC. Residues: CASSDSPAREQFF.